Listed below are T cell receptor beta chains from one sample, sequenced in a study of CD8+ T cells in alopecia areata. TCRdb keeps only in-frame clones here, not all; method: immunoSEQ multiplex PCR. The sample contains about 97,000 clones, 41% of which appear only once. Sequenced: CD4+ T cells sorted from blood. The receptors originated from a human donor with alopecia areata. Each CDR3 is given with its conserved first and last residue. The D gene is left open where the match is weak. Where a row states a size, it is once, few, many or the class of an expanded clone; other rows omit it.

v_call: TRBV18; j_call: TRBJ1-5; clone_size: -; d_call: -; cdr3_aa: CASSPHVEGGQPQHF; cdr3_nt: TGTGCCAGCTCACCCCATGTTGAGGGCGGTCAGCCCCAGCATTTT
v_call: TRBV11-2; j_call: TRBJ2-7; clone_size: -; d_call: TRBD2; cdr3_aa: CASSLQRGAYEQYF; cdr3_nt: TGTGCCAGCAGCTTACAGCGGGGGGCCTACGAGCAGTACTTC
v_call: TRBV23-1; j_call: TRBJ2-7; clone_size: -; d_call: TRBD1; cdr3_aa: CASSPKSRDRGYEQYF; cdr3_nt: TGCGCCAGCAGCCCTAAATCCCGGGACAGGGGCTACGAGCAGTACTTC
v_call: TRBV19; j_call: TRBJ2-7; clone_size: -; d_call: -; cdr3_aa: CASSIAVQSYEQYF; cdr3_nt: TGTGCCAGTAGTATCGCAGTACAGTCCTACGAGCAGTACTTC
v_call: TRBV2; j_call: TRBJ2-2; clone_size: -; d_call: TRBD1; cdr3_aa: CASTRDRAAGELFF; cdr3_nt: TGTGCCAGCACCCGGGACAGGGCGGCCGGGGAGCTGTTTTTT
v_call: TRBV27; j_call: TRBJ1-5; clone_size: -; d_call: -; cdr3_aa: CASSPHLRQVYQPQHF; cdr3_nt: TGTGCCAGCAGTCCACACTTAAGACAGGTATATCAGCCCCAGCATTTT
v_call: TRBV18; j_call: TRBJ2-3; clone_size: -; d_call: TRBD2; cdr3_aa: CASSPQAGSTDTQYF; cdr3_nt: TGTGCCAGCTCACCCCAAGCGGGGAGCACAGATACGCAGTATTTT
v_call: TRBV5-1; j_call: TRBJ2-7; clone_size: -; d_call: -; cdr3_aa: CASGPGIYEQYF; cdr3_nt: TGCGCCAGCGGACCAGGGATTTACGAGCAGTACTTC
v_call: TRBV2; j_call: TRBJ2-7; clone_size: few; d_call: TRBD1; cdr3_aa: CASSDETGGYEQYF; cdr3_nt: TGTGCCAGCAGTGATGAGACAGGGGGCTACGAGCAGTACTTC
v_call: TRBV30; j_call: TRBJ2-3; clone_size: -; d_call: TRBD2; cdr3_aa: CAWREAGKHGGVDTQYF; cdr3_nt: TGTGCCTGGAGGGAAGCGGGGAAGCACGGAGGTGTAGATACGCAGTATTTT
v_call: TRBV2; j_call: TRBJ2-1; clone_size: -; d_call: -; cdr3_aa: CASSEALAEPYNEQFF; cdr3_nt: TGTGCCAGCAGTGAAGCGCTTGCGGAACCGTACAATGAGCAGTTCTTC
v_call: TRBV2; j_call: TRBJ1-1; clone_size: -; d_call: -; cdr3_aa: CASSREGSSTEAFF; cdr3_nt: TGTGCCAGCAGCCGGGAAGGGAGTAGCACTGAAGCTTTCTTT
v_call: TRBV29-1; j_call: TRBJ2-7; clone_size: few; d_call: TRBD1; cdr3_aa: CSAAVGQGVNEQYF; cdr3_nt: TGCAGCGCCGCGGTTGGACAGGGGGTTAACGAGCAGTACTTC
v_call: TRBV27; j_call: TRBJ1-2; clone_size: -; d_call: -; cdr3_aa: CASSFTGNYGYTF; cdr3_nt: TGTGCCAGCAGTTTTACAGGGAACTATGGCTACACCTTC
v_call: TRBV28; j_call: TRBJ2-7; clone_size: few; d_call: -; cdr3_aa: CASSLTSFYEQYF; cdr3_nt: TGTGCCAGCAGTTTAACTAGCTTCTACGAGCAGTACTTC
v_call: TRBV29-1; j_call: TRBJ2-1; clone_size: few; d_call: TRBD2; cdr3_aa: CSVTGLAGVSYNEQFF; cdr3_nt: TGCAGCGTGACGGGACTAGCGGGGGTCTCCTACAATGAGCAGTTCTTC
v_call: TRBV30; j_call: TRBJ1-2; clone_size: -; d_call: -; cdr3_aa: CAWSVFATGYTF; cdr3_nt: TGTGCCTGGAGTGTCTTCGCTACCGGCTACACCTTC
v_call: TRBV5-1; j_call: TRBJ2-5; clone_size: -; d_call: -; cdr3_aa: CASTREQETQYF; cdr3_nt: TGCGCCAGCACTCGGGAACAAGAGACCCAGTACTTC
v_call: TRBV29-1; j_call: TRBJ2-7; clone_size: few; d_call: TRBD1; cdr3_aa: CSGRTGAGEQYF; cdr3_nt: TGCAGCGGGAGGACAGGGGCGGGGGAGCAGTACTTC
v_call: TRBV9; j_call: TRBJ2-5; clone_size: -; d_call: -; cdr3_aa: CASSVAGLVQETQYF; cdr3_nt: TGTGCCAGCAGCGTCGCAGGACTGGTACAAGAGACCCAGTACTTC
v_call: TRBV27; j_call: TRBJ1-2; clone_size: -; d_call: -; cdr3_aa: CASSVGGGLYGYTF; cdr3_nt: TGTGCCAGCAGTGTCGGGGGGGGCCTCTATGGCTACACCTTC
v_call: TRBV30; j_call: TRBJ2-5; clone_size: few; d_call: -; cdr3_aa: CAWNLMGAETQYF; cdr3_nt: TGTGCCTGGAATCTGATGGGCGCAGAGACCCAGTACTTC
v_call: TRBV28; j_call: TRBJ2-5; clone_size: few; d_call: -; cdr3_aa: CASSLPPPGTQYF; cdr3_nt: TGTGCCAGCAGTTTACCGCCCCCAGGGACCCAGTACTTC
v_call: TRBV5-1; j_call: TRBJ1-4; clone_size: once; d_call: -; cdr3_aa: CASSLAAQGNNEKLFF; cdr3_nt: TGCGCCAGCAGCTTGGCAGCCCAGGGCAATAATGAAAAACTGTTTTTT
v_call: TRBV7-2; j_call: TRBJ2-7; clone_size: -; d_call: -; cdr3_aa: CASTATGYEQYF; cdr3_nt: TGTGCCAGCACCGCGACAGGATACGAGCAGTACTTC
v_call: TRBV19; j_call: TRBJ1-1; clone_size: -; d_call: -; cdr3_aa: CASRGTEAFF; cdr3_nt: TGTGCCAGTAGAGGGACAGAAGCTTTCTTT
v_call: TRBV7-9; j_call: TRBJ1-2; clone_size: few; d_call: TRBD1; cdr3_aa: CASSHPGGTGVHGYTF; cdr3_nt: TGTGCCAGCAGCCACCCAGGCGGGACAGGGGTACATGGCTACACCTTC
v_call: TRBV30; j_call: TRBJ2-3; clone_size: few; d_call: -; cdr3_aa: CAWSTRALSSTDTQYF; cdr3_nt: TGTGCCTGGAGTACCCGGGCCTTGAGCTCCACAGATACGCAGTATTTT
v_call: TRBV6-6; j_call: TRBJ1-5; clone_size: -; d_call: -; cdr3_aa: CASRTERGGNQPQHF; cdr3_nt: TGTGCCAGCAGGACAGAAAGGGGAGGCAATCAGCCCCAGCATTTT
v_call: TRBV5-1; j_call: TRBJ2-1; clone_size: -; d_call: -; cdr3_aa: CASSLTLDEQFF; cdr3_nt: TGCGCCAGCAGCTTGACTTTGGATGAGCAGTTCTTC
v_call: TRBV5-1; j_call: TRBJ2-2; clone_size: few; d_call: -; cdr3_aa: CASSLWGTGELFF; cdr3_nt: TGCGCCAGCAGCTTATGGGGAACCGGGGAGCTGTTTTTT
v_call: TRBV19; j_call: TRBJ1-1; clone_size: -; d_call: -; cdr3_aa: CASSIQSSVPEAFF; cdr3_nt: TGTGCCAGTAGTATCCAGTCGTCCGTACCCGAAGCTTTCTTT